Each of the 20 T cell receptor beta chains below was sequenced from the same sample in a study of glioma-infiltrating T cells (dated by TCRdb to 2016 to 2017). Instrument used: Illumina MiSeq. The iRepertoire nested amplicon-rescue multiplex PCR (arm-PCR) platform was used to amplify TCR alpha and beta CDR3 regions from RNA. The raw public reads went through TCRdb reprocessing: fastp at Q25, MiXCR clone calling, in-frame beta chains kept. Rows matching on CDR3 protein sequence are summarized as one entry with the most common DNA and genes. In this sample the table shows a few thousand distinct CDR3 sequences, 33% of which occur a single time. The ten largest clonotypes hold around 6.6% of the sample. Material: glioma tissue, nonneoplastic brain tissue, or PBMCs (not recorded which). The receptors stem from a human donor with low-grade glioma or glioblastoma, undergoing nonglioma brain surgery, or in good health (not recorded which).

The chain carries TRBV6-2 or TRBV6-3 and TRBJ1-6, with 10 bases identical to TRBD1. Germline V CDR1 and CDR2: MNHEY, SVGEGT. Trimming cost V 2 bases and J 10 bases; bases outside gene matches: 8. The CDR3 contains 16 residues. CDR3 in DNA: TGTGCCAGCAGTTACCCGGGACAGGGGTTTAGGTCACCCCTCCACTTT. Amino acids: CASSYPGQGFRSPLHF.

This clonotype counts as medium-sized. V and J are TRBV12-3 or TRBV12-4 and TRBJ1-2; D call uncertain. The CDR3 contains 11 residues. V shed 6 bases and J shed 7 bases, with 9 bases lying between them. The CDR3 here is CASRLEAGYTF. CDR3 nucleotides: TGTGCCAGCAGGCTAGAAGCTGGCTACACCTTC.

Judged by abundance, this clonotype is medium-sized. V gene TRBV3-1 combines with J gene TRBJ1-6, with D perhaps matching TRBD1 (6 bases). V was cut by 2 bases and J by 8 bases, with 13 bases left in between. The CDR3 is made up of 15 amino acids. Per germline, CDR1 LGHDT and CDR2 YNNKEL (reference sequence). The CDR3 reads CASSQTTGADSPLHF. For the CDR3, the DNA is TGTGCCAGCAGCCAAACGACAGGCGCGGATTCACCCCTCCACTTT.

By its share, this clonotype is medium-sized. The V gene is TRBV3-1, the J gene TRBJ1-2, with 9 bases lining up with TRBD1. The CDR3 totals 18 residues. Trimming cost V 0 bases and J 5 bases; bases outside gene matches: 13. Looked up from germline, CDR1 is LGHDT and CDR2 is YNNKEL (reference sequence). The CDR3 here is CASSQETGTGGARYGYTF. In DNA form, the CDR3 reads TGTGCCAGCAGCCAAGAGACGGGTACAGGGGGCGCCCGGTATGGCTACACCTTC.

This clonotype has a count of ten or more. The CDR3 DNA sequence: TGTGCCAGTATAGATCCTAATGCCTATGGCTACACCTTC. As protein: CASIDPNAYGYTF. The chain joins TRBV19 to TRBJ1-2; D remains ambiguous. Germline V gene lookup returns CDR1 LNHDA and CDR2 SQIVND (reference sequence). This CDR3 has 13 amino acids. V lost 7 bases, J lost 4 bases, and 13 bases lay in between. Together with reference TRBV19 and TRBJ1-2, the CDR3 gives the full variable domain: DGGITQSPKYLFRKEGQNVTLSCEQNLNHDAMYWYRQDPGQGLRLIYYSQIVNDFQKGDIAEGYSVSREKKESFPLTVTSAQKNPTAFYLCASIDPNAYGYTFGSGTRLTVV.

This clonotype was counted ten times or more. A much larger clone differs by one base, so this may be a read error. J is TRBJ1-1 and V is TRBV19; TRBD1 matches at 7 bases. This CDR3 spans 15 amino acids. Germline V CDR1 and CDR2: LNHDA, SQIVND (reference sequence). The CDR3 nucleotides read TGTGCCAGTAGGAACCAGGGGGTTTGGAACACTGAAGTTTTCTTT. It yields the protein CASRNQGVWNTEVFF.

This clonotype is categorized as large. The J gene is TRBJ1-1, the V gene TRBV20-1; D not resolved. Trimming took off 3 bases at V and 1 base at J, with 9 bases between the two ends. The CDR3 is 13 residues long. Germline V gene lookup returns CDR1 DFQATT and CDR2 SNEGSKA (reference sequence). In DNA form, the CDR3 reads TGCAGTGCTAGGGTAGCTTGGAACACTGAAGCTTTCTTT. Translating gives CSARVAWNTEAFF.

The CDR3 nucleotides read TGCGCCAACGGCCAAGTTGGGCTCCGGTACTTC. This codes for CANGQVGLRYF. The gene calls are TRBV4-1 and TRBJ2-5, with D unclear. Trimming left V 10 bases short and J 13 bases short, with 19 bases between. The CDR3 has 11 amino acids. The germline V gene encodes CDR1 MGHRA and CDR2 YSYEKL.

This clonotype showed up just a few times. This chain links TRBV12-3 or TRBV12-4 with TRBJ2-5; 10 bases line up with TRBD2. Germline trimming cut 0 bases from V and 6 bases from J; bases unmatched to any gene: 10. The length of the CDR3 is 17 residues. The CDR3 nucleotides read TGTGCCAGCAGTTTAGCGGCTAGCGGGGGTAGCTTTAAGACCCAGTACTTC. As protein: CASSLAASGGSFKTQYF.

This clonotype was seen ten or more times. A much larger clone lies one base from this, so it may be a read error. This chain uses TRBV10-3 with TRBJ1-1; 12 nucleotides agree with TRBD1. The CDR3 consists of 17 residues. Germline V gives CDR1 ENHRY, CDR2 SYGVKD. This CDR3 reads CAISAQPGTGGFTKAFF. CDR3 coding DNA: TGTGCCATCAGTGCCCAACCCGGGACAGGGGGCTTCACTAAAGCTTTCTTT.

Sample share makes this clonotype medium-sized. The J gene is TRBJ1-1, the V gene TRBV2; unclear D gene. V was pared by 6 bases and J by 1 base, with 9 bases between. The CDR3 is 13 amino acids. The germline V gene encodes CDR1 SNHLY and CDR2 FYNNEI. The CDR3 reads CASSAGQNTEAFF. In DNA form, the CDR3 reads TGTGCCAGCAGCGCGGGCCAGAACACTGAAGCTTTCTTT.

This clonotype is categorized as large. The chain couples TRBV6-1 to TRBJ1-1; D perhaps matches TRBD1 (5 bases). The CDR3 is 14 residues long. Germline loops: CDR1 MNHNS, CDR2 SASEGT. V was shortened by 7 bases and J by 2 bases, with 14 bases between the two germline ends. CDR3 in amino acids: CASTPGPQNTEAFF. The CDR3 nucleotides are TGTGCCAGCACTCCGGGACCTCAAAACACTGAAGCTTTCTTT.

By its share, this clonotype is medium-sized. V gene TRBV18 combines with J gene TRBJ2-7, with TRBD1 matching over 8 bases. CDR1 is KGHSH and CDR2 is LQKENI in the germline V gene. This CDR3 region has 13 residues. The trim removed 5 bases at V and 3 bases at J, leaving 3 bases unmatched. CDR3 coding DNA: TGTGCCAGCTCAGCCGGGACAGGCTACGAGCAGTACTTC. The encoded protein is CASSAGTGYEQYF.

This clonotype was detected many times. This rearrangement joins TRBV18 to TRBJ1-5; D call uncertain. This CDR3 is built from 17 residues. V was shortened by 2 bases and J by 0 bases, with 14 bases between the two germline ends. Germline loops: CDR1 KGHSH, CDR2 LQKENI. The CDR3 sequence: CASSPGTRLNSNQPQHF. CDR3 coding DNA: TGTGCCAGCTCACCAGGAACTCGTCTTAATAGCAATCAGCCCCAGCATTTT.

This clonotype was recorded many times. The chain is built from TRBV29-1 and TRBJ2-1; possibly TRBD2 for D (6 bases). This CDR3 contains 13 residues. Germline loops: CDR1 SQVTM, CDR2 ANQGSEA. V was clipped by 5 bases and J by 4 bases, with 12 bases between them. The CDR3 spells CSVPLTSYNEQFF. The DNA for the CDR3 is TGCAGCGTTCCGCTGACTAGTTACAATGAGCAGTTCTTC.

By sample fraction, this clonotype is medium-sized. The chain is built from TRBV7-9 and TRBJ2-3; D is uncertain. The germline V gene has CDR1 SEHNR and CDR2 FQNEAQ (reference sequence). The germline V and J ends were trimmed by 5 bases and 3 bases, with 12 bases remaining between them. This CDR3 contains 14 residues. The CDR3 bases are TGTGCCAGCAGCCCTGGAATGGCGACAGATACGCAGTATTTT. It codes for CASSPGMATDTQYF.

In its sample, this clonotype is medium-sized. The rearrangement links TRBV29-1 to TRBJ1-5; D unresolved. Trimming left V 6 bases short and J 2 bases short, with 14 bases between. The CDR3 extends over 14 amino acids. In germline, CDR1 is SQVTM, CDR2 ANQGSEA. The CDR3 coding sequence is TGCAGCGTCGTTGAGGGTAATGGCAATCAGCCCCAGCATTTT. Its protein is CSVVEGNGNQPQHF.

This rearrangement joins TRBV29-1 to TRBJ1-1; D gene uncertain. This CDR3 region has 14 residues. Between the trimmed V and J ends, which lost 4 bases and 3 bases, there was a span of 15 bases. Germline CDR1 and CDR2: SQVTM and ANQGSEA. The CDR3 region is CSVAYRVKDTEAFF. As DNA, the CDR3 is TGCAGCGTTGCCTATAGGGTTAAGGACACTGAAGCTTTCTTT.

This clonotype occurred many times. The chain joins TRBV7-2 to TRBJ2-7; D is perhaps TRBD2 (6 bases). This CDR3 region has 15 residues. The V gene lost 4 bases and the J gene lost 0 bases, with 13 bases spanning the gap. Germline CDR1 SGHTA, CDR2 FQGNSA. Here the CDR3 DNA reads TGTGCCAGCAGCTCCCACGGGGGTAACTCCTACGAGCAGTACTTC. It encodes CASSSHGGNSYEQYF.

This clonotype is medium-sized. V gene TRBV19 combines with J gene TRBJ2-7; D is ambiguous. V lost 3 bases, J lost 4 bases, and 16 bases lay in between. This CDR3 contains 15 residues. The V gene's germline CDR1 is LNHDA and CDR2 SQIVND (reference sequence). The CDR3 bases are TGTGCCAGTAGTATTTTCGCCACGCACGGTTACGAGCAGTACTTC. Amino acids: CASSIFATHGYEQYF.